This T cell receptor beta chain was sequenced during a study of blood T cells in healthy people across ages. The V and J ends lost 2 bases and 6 bases respectively, with 17 bases between them. Germline CDR1 SGHRS, CDR2 YFSETQ. This CDR3 contains 15 residues. Donors were healthy Caucasian individuals from Russia aged about 6 to 100. PCR was performed a second time for 7 to 11 cycles using a sample-barcoded 5' primer and a J-beta primer mix. TCRdb processed the 5' RACE reads anew with MiXCR; each CDR3 protein has one entry. The top ten hold 20% to 25% of the sample, which has fewer than 2 million distinct CDR3 sequences, around 40% seen once.

The sample consisted of blood. This clonotype was obtained from a human donor in good health. The rearrangement uses TRBV5-1 and TRBJ2-5; perhaps D is TRBD1 or TRBD2 (5 bases each). For the CDR3, the DNA is TGCGCCAGCAGCTTAGGGACGGGGCTGTCGCAGACCCAGTACTTC. It yields the protein CASSLGTGLSQTQYF.